The 23 T cell receptor beta chains below come from one sample, sequenced in a study of Graves' ophthalmopathy and Graves' hyperthyroidism (dated by TCRdb to 2017 to 2018). TCRdb names Illumina HiSeq 2000 as the instrument used. For repertoire sequencing, the TCR beta CDR3 regions were amplified from RNA transcripts. The first round of RT-PCR was done with HTBI primers and the Qiagen OneStep RT-PCR kit, and was followed by a second round of multiplex PCR, then size selection and purification. Starting from the raw public reads, TCRdb applied fastp trimming at Q25, assembled clones with MiXCR and retained in-frame beta chains. When rows share a CDR3 protein, they turn into one entry using the most common DNA and genes. Counted in this sample were some 350,000 distinct CDR3 sequences; about 18% of them appeared once. 2.4% of the sample comes from the top ten. Specimen: peripheral blood. These receptors were obtained from an adult woman with stable Graves' hyperthyroidism.

This clonotype was counted many times. The genes are TRBV19 and TRBJ2-5; the D gene is possibly TRBD1 (5 bases). CDR3 size: 13 residues. Germline CDR1 and CDR2: LNHDA and SQIVND (reference sequence). Trimming took 6 bases from V and 5 from J, leaving 13 bases between them. The CDR3 DNA reads TGTGCCAGTAGCGACCAGGGCGGCGAGACCCAGTACTTC. Protein sequence: CASSDQGGETQYF.

The chain is built from TRBV18 and TRBJ2-7; tentatively, D is TRBD1 (6 bases). CDR3 length: 14 residues. The germline CDR1 and CDR2 sequences are KGHSH and LQKENI. V lost 5 bases, J lost 2 bases, and 13 bases lay in between. CDR3 protein: CASSDRDTPYEQYF. The CDR3 coding sequence is TGTGCCAGCTCAGACCGGGACACCCCCTACGAGCAGTACTTC.

This clonotype was seen more than once but under ten times. The CDR3 sequence: CASSLGNLGETQYF. In DNA form, the CDR3 reads TGTGCCAGCAGTTTAGGCAACCTTGGGGAGACCCAGTACTTC. J is TRBJ2-5 and V is TRBV28; D gene uncertain. The CDR3 has 14 amino acids. Germline values: CDR1 MDHEN, CDR2 SYDVKM. The germline V and J ends were trimmed by 2 bases and 5 bases, with 12 bases remaining between them.

Many counts were recorded for this clonotype. This rearrangement joins TRBV28 to TRBJ1-6; 9 nucleotides agree with TRBD1. The CDR3 has 16 residues. The junction had 5 bases not matched to a gene; V was cut back by 5 bases and J by 3 bases. Germline-derived CDR1 and CDR2 are MDHEN and SYDVKM. For the CDR3, the DNA is TGTGCCAGCAGTCCTCTGACAGGGGGCTATAATTCACCCCTCCACTTT. Translation gives CASSPLTGGYNSPLHF. Based on the CDR3 plus reference TRBV28 and TRBJ1-6, the full variable domain is DVKVTQSSRYLVKRTGEKVFLECVQDMDHENMFWYRQDPGLGLRLIYFSYDVKMKEKGDIPEGYSVSREKKERFSLILESASTNQTSMYLCASSPLTGGYNSPLHFGNGTRLTVT.

This clonotype was detected ten times or more. The V call is TRBV28, the J call TRBJ1-1, with 8 bases matching TRBD1. CDR3 length: 14 amino acids. V shed 6 bases and J 3 bases; nucleotides not matched to a gene: 6. Germline loops: CDR1 MDHEN, CDR2 SYDVKM. This CDR3 reads CASRRQGWDTEAFF. The CDR3 nucleotides read TGTGCCAGCAGACGACAGGGGTGGGACACTGAAGCTTTCTTT.

This clonotype was recorded at least ten times. This chain joins TRBV6-2 or TRBV6-3 and TRBJ2-5, with 8 bases matching TRBD2. Germline V gene sequence: CDR1 MNHEY, CDR2 SVGEGT. With V trimmed by 9 bases and J by 5 bases, 17 bases remained unmatched. This CDR3 comprises 16 residues. The CDR3 spells CASQPLAGPPGETQYF. CDR3 in DNA: TGTGCCAGTCAGCCCCTAGCGGGCCCGCCGGGTGAGACCCAGTACTTC.

This clonotype was observed many times. The gene calls are TRBV11-2 and TRBJ2-7; 8 positions agree with TRBD1. The germline gives CDR1 SGHAT, CDR2 FQNNGV. The CDR3 has 14 amino acids. V lost 5 bases, J lost 1 base, and 4 bases stayed unmatched. DNA of the CDR3: TGTGCCAGCAGCCAGGACAGGGAATCCTACGAGCAGTACTTC. Protein sequence: CASSQDRESYEQYF. The full variable domain, in which reference TRBV11-2 and TRBJ2-7 provide the parts outside the CDR3, is EAGVAQSPRYKIIEKRQSVAFWCNPISGHATLYWYQQILGQGPKLLIQFQNNGVVDDSQLPKDRFSAERLKGVDSTLKIQPAKLEDSAVYLCASSQDRESYEQYFGPGTRLTVT.

This sequence joins TRBV11-2 and TRBJ1-1; D is unresolved. The CDR3 runs to 18 residues. Germline CDR1 is SGHAT and CDR2 is FQNNGV. V lost 0 bases and J lost 1, with 18 bases in between. This chain's CDR3 is CASSLDPPTSLGNTEAFF. In nucleotides, the CDR3 is TGTGCCAGCAGCTTAGATCCCCCGACATCGTTAGGGAACACTGAAGCTTTCTTT.

This clonotype was seen many times. The chain uses TRBV20-1 and TRBJ1-1; 7 bases align to TRBD1. The CDR3 runs to 11 residues. CDR1 is DFQATT and CDR2 is SNEGSKA in the germline V gene (reference sequence). After removal of 6 bases from V and 4 bases from J, the junction contained 2 bases not matched to a gene. Here the CDR3 reads CSAHRGTEAFF. The CDR3 coding sequence is TGCAGTGCCCACAGGGGCACTGAAGCTTTCTTT.

This clonotype was recorded many times. The V call is TRBV20-1, the J call TRBJ1-2; 9 nucleotides align to TRBD1. After removal of 1 base from V and 10 bases from J, the junction contained 10 bases not matched to a gene. This CDR3 is 14 amino acids long. Germline CDR1 is DFQATT and CDR2 is SNEGSKA (reference sequence). This CDR3 reads CSARGGRQGVYYTF. The CDR3 DNA sequence: TGCAGTGCTAGAGGGGGGAGACAGGGGGTTTACTACACCTTC.

In its sample, this clonotype was seen many times. The CDR3 bases are TGTGCCAGCAGTGAGAGGACAGGGGGGAACTATGGCTACACCTTC. Its protein product is CASSERTGGNYGYTF. This chain joins TRBV6-1 and TRBJ1-2; TRBD1 aligns across 10 bases. Germline V gene data show CDR1 as MNHNS and CDR2 as SASEGT. CDR3 length: 15 amino acids. V was clipped by 3 bases and J by 2 bases; unmatched bases: 3.

This clonotype has ten or more counts. The rearrangement joins TRBV20-1 to TRBJ1-5; possible D gene TRBD1, 6 bases. Trimming removed 2 bases at V and 0 bases at J, with 8 bases between. Germline CDR1 DFQATT, CDR2 SNEGSKA (reference sequence). The CDR3 has 14 amino acids. The chain's CDR3 is CSARRGTSNQPQHF. CDR3 nucleotides: TGCAGTGCTAGAAGGGGGACTAGCAATCAGCCCCAGCATTTT.

This clonotype was picked up many times. The rearrangement joins TRBV6-5 to TRBJ2-2; the match to TRBD2 covers 10 bases. The germline V gene encodes CDR1 MNHEY and CDR2 SVGAGI. The CDR3 contains 16 residues. Losses at the gene ends were 4 bases for V and 7 bases for J; bases not matched to a gene: 9. The CDR3 reads CASSSDPSGGNGELFF. CDR3 in DNA: TGTGCCAGCAGTTCCGATCCTAGCGGGGGAAACGGGGAGCTGTTTTTT.

Ten or more counts support this clonotype. This chain joins TRBV11-2 and TRBJ2-7, with 11 bases identical to TRBD1. CDR3 length: 14 amino acids. The germline V gene has CDR1 SGHAT and CDR2 FQNNGV. J lost 7 bases, V lost 6 bases, and 8 bases had no gene match. Here the CDR3 DNA reads TGTGCCAGCAGTCGGACAGGGGGCCGCTGGGAGCAGTACTTC. Translation: CASSRTGGRWEQYF.

This clonotype was observed at least ten times. The gene calls are TRBV4-1 and TRBJ1-1; D call uncertain. Trimming left V 2 bases short and J 5 bases short, with 18 bases between. CDR3 length: 16 residues. CDR1 MGHRA and CDR2 YSYEKL come from the germline V gene. The CDR3 spells CASSQISSGSGTEAFF. Written as DNA, the CDR3 is TGCGCCAGCAGCCAAATATCTTCGGGAAGTGGAACTGAAGCTTTCTTT.

This clonotype was observed at least ten times. The chain links TRBV7-2 to TRBJ2-7; 9 bases match TRBD1. V lost 1 base and J lost 0; bases outside the gene matches: 10. CDR3 size: 18 residues. Looked up from germline, CDR1 is SGHTA and CDR2 is FQGNSA. CDR3: CASSLGRDRVGVSYEQYF. The CDR3 DNA is TGTGCCAGCAGCTTAGGGCGGGACAGGGTTGGCGTCTCCTACGAGCAGTACTTC. Using reference TRBV7-2 and TRBJ2-7 for the parts outside the CDR3, the full variable domain is GAGVSQSPSNKVTEKGKDVELRCDPISGHTALYWYRQSLGQGLEFLIYFQGNSAPDKSGLPSDRFSAERTGGSVSTLTIQRTQQEDSAVYLCASSLGRDRVGVSYEQYFGPGTRLTVT.

This clonotype has ten or more counts. The J gene is TRBJ1-1, the V gene TRBV20-1; 7 positions agree with TRBD1. Per the germline V gene, CDR1 is DFQATT and CDR2 is SNEGSKA (reference sequence). CDR3 size: 14 residues. J gave up 5 bases and V 3 bases, and 9 bases lay outside the gene matches. CDR3 DNA sequence: TGCAGTGCTAGTATACCAGACAGGGTGACTGAAGCTTTCTTT. Its protein product is CSASIPDRVTEAFF.

This clonotype was observed many times. The chain has TRBV6-2 or TRBV6-3 and TRBJ2-2, with no clear D. The CDR3 runs to 11 residues. Trimming stripped 2 bases from V and 8 bases from J, with 3 bases between. In germline, CDR1 is MNHEY, CDR2 SVGEGT. The CDR3 DNA sequence: TGTGCCAGCAGTTACCCGGGGGAGCTGTTTTTT. It is translated as CASSYPGELFF.

The CDR3 coding sequence is TGTGCCAGCAGTGGACAGGGGTGGCCCCAGCATTTT. Translated: CASSGQGWPQHF. This chain joins TRBV28 and TRBJ1-5; 9 positions agree with TRBD1. Germline CDR1 and CDR2: MDHEN and SYDVKM. With V trimmed by 5 bases and J by 9 bases, 2 bases remained unmatched. This CDR3 has 12 amino acids.

This clonotype has just a few counts. The V gene is TRBV12-3 or TRBV12-4, the J gene TRBJ2-2; no definite D call. This CDR3 has 12 amino acids. Deletions cut 6 bases from V and 7 bases from J, with 9 bases between. CDR3 region: CASRLIVGELFF. The CDR3, as DNA: TGTGCCAGCAGGTTAATTGTCGGGGAGCTGTTTTTT.

The sample holds one count of this clonotype. This chain links TRBV7-3 with TRBJ2-1; D is undetermined. CDR1 and CDR2 (germline): SGHTA, FQGTGA. This CDR3 region has 14 residues. The ends were cut back, 0 bases at V and 8 bases at J, with 11 bases in the middle. CDR3 sequence (DNA): TGTGCCAGCAGCTTAACAGACGTGGGATATGAGCAGTTCTTC. Encoded protein: CASSLTDVGYEQFF.

A word on this clonotype: Possible read error: a much larger clone is one base away. The V and J genes are TRBV24-1 and TRBJ2-2, with D maybe TRBD2 (5 bases). Germline V gene data show CDR1 as KGHDR and CDR2 as SFDVKD. The CDR3 loop spans 13 amino acids. CDR3 residues: CATSDSSTGELCF. CDR3 bases: TGTGCCACCAGTGATTCCTCCACCGGGGAGCTGTGTTTT.

This clonotype was seen ten or more times. The chain uses TRBV6-5 and TRBJ1-1, with D perhaps TRBD1 (5 bases). Deletions cut 9 bases from V and 11 bases from J, with 19 bases between. This CDR3 contains 12 residues. CDR1 and CDR2 from the germline V gene are MNHEY and SVGAGI. For the CDR3, the DNA is TGTGCCAGTGGACAAAGGGCAGGTGAGGCTTTCTTT. It specifies CASGQRAGEAFF.